Presented here are 5 T cell receptor beta chains from one specimen sequenced in a study of shared T cell receptors in the human thymus. Sequenced by immunoSEQ multiplex PCR; TCRdb stores in-frame clones only, minus some. The sample lists more than 550,000 clones, about 90% occurring once. This sample also belongs to another study, concerning human thymus T cells.

The sample comprised thymocytes. These receptors came from a boy less than two years old with a congenital heart defect.

The CDR3 coding sequence is TGTGCCAGTAGTACCCGGGTTGGGTCCGGCAATCAGCCCCAGCATTTT. As protein: CASSTRVGSGNQPQHF. The rearrangement joins TRBV19 to TRBJ1-5; no definite D call. The CDR3 sequence is 16 residues long. Per germline, CDR1 LNHDA and CDR2 SQIVND (reference sequence). The V end lost 4 bases, the J end lost 2 bases, and 15 bases lay between the germline ends.

The chain has TRBV5-6 and TRBJ2-7; no clear D. The V and J ends lost 4 bases and 0 bases respectively, with 14 bases between them. The CDR3 extends over 15 amino acids. The V gene's germline CDR1 is SGHDT and CDR2 YYEEEE. The CDR3 protein is CASSLLIYDSYEQYF. The CDR3 nucleotides are TGTGCCAGCAGCCTGCTCATCTATGACTCCTACGAGCAGTACTTC. The entire variable domain, with the rest obtained from reference TRBV5-6 and TRBJ2-7, is as follows: DAGVTQSPTHLIKTRGQQVTLRCSPKSGHDTVSWYQQALGQGPQFIFQYYEEEERQRGNFPDRFSGHQFPNYSSELNVNALLLGDSALYLCASSLLIYDSYEQYFGPGTRLTVT.

CDR3 sequence (DNA): TGTGCCAGCAGCTTACAGGGGGTGAACACTGAAGCTTTCTTT. It yields the protein CASSLQGVNTEAFF. The genes are TRBV5-4 and TRBJ1-1; 8 nucleotides line up with TRBD1. The trim removed 2 bases at V and 0 bases at J, leaving 0 bases unmatched. Germline lookup yields CDR1 SGHNT and CDR2 YYREEE (reference sequence). The CDR3 spans 14 residues.

This clone was seen only a few times. This rearrangement joins TRBV13 to TRBJ2-1; 11 positions agree with TRBD2. Losses at the gene ends were 5 bases for V and 8 bases for J; bases not matched to a gene: 17. CDR1 PRHDT and CDR2 FYEKMQ come from the germline V gene (reference sequence). The CDR3 sequence is 18 residues long. This CDR3 is CASSHGQRLLAGAYEQFF. The CDR3 DNA reads TGTGCCAGCAGCCACGGACAGAGATTACTAGCGGGAGCCTATGAGCAGTTCTTC.

The chain couples TRBV28 to TRBJ1-5; D remains ambiguous. The CDR3 loop spans 16 amino acids. CDR1 and CDR2 from the germline V gene are MDHEN and SYDVKM. V was cut by 6 bases and J by 0 bases, with 15 bases left in between. CDR3 amino acids: CASRLGQTYSNQPQHF. Written as DNA, the CDR3 is TGTGCCAGCAGACTAGGGCAGACGTATAGCAATCAGCCCCAGCATTTT.